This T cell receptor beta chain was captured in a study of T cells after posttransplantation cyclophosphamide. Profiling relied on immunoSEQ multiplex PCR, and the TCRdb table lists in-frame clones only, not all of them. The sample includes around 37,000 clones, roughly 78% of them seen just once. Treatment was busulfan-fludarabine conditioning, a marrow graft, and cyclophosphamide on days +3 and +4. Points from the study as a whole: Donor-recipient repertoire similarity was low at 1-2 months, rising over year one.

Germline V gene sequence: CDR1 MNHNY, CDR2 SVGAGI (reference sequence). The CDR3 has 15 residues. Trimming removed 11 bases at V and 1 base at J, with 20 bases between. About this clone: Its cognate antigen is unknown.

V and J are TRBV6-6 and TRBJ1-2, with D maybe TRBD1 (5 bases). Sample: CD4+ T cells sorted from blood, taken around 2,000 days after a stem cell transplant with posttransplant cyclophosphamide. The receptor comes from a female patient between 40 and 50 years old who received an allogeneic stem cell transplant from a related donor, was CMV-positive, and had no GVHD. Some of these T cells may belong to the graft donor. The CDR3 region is CAGKGSGENNYGYTF. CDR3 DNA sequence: TGTGCCGGTAAAGGGTCGGGGGAGAATAACTATGGCTACACCTTC.